The source of this T cell receptor beta chain is a study of blood T cell repertoires in COVID-19. For the study at large: The study drew acute and convalescent COVID-19 samples from the United States, Italy and Spain.

Seattle-derived patients entered the study during active infection and were followed longitudinally. Repertoires were generated with immunoSEQ multiplex PCR, while TCRdb's copy carries only in-frame clones and drops some. The sample holds 85,000 to 100,000 clones, about 91% seen once. The TCR was taken from a man aged 50 to 60 with COVID-19, enrolled during active disease. The sequenced sample was peripheral blood.

The CDR3 loop is CASSFNRGDGKQFF. The CDR3 region has the DNA TGTGCCAGCAGCTTTAACAGGGGGGATGGGAAACAGTTCTTC. This chain links TRBV7-3 with TRBJ2-1; 8 bases line up with TRBD1. This CDR3 is 14 amino acids long. The J segment lost 13 bases and the V segment lost 3 bases, leaving 11 bases of the junction unmatched. Germline V gene data show CDR1 as SGHTA and CDR2 as FQGTGA. Full variable domain (remainder filled in from reference TRBV7-3 and TRBJ2-1): GAGVSQTPSNKVTEKGKYVELRCDPISGHTALYWYRQSLGQGPEFLIYFQGTGAADDSGLPNDRFFAVRPEGSVSTLKIQRTERGDSAVYLCASSFNRGDGKQFFGPGTRLTVL.